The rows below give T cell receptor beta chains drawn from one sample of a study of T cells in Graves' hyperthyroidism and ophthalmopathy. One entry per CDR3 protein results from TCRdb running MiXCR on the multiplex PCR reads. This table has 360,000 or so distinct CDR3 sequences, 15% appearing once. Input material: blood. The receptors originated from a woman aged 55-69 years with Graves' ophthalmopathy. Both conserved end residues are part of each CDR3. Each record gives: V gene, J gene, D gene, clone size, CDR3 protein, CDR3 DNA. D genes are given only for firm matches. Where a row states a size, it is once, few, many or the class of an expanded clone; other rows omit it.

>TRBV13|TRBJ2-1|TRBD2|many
CASSLSGGRARNEQFF
TGTGCCAGCAGCTTATCAGGCGGGAGAGCTCGCAATGAGCAGTTCTTC
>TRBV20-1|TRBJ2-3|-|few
CSARSGADTQYF
TGCAGTGCTAGGTCAGGGGCCGATACGCAGTATTTT
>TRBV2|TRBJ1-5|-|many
CASSEILGTLNQPQHF
TGTGCCAGCAGTGAAATATTAGGCACCCTCAATCAGCCCCAGCATTTT
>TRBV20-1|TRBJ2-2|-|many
CSARPQGADTGELFF
TGCAGTGCTAGACCGCAGGGTGCGGACACCGGGGAGCTGTTTTTT
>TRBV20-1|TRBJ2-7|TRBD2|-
CSARVRAASGSNEQYF
TGCAGTGCTAGAGTCCGGGCGGCTAGCGGGAGTAACGAGCAGTACTTC
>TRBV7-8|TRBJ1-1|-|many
CASSLVGGGFMNTEAFF
TGTGCCAGCAGCTTAGTTGGCGGGGGTTTCATGAACACTGAAGCTTTCTTT
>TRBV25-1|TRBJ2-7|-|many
CASSVGGPYEQYF
TGTGCCAGCAGTGTCGGGGGGCCCTACGAGCAGTACTTC
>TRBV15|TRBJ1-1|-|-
CATSRDMQGIAEAFF
TGTGCCACCAGCAGAGATATGCAGGGTATCGCTGAAGCTTTCTTT
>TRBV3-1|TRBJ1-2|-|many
CASSQEPRGNGYTF
TGTGCCAGCAGCCAAGAACCCCGAGGCAATGGCTACACCTTC
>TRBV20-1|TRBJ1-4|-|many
CSARYPRGGTNEKLFF
TGCAGTGCTAGATACCCTAGGGGGGGCACTAATGAAAAACTGTTTTTT
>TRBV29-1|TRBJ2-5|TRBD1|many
CSVSGQGAGTQYF
TGCAGCGTCTCGGGACAGGGGGCCGGGACCCAGTACTTC
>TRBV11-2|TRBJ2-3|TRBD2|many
CASSLAGGRSTDTQYF
TGTGCCAGCAGCTTAGCGGGAGGGAGAAGCACAGATACGCAGTATTTT
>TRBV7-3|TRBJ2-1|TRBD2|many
CTSSLTSGISYNEQFF
TGTACCAGCAGCTTAACTAGCGGGATCTCCTACAATGAGCAGTTCTTC
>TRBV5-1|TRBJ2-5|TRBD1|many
CASSPGQGQETQYF
TGCGCCAGCAGCCCCGGACAGGGCCAAGAGACCCAGTACTTC
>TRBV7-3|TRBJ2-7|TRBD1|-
CASSYTGTGPGEQYF
TGTGCCAGCAGCTATACCGGGACAGGTCCCGGGGAGCAGTACTTC
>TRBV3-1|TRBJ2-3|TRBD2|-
CASSGTSGNTDTQYF
TGTGCCAGCTCCGGGACTAGCGGGAATACAGATACGCAGTATTTT
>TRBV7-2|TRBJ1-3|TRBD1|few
CASSFPGQGNTIYF
TGTGCCAGCAGCTTTCCGGGACAGGGAAACACCATATATTTT
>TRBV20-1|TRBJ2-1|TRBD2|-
CSARDGWTSGATFVHEQFF
TGCAGTGCTAGAGATGGGTGGACTAGCGGGGCAACCTTTGTCCATGAGCAGTTCTTC
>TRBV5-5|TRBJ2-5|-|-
CASRRKGSGDGETQYF
TGTGCCAGCAGACGGAAGGGGTCAGGGGACGGCGAGACCCAGTACTTC
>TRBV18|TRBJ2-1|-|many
CASSPHPVVSYNEQFF
TGTGCCAGCTCACCCCATCCGGTAGTCTCCTACAATGAGCAGTTCTTC
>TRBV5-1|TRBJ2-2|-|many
CASSAAIAGELFF
TGCGCCAGCAGCGCGGCGATAGCCGGGGAGCTGTTTTTT
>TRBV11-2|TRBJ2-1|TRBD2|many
CASSLDPGGRGGEQFF
TGTGCCAGCAGCTTAGATCCTGGCGGGAGGGGAGGTGAGCAGTTCTTC
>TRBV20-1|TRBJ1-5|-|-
CSAPVDRQGWDQPQHF
TGCAGTGCCCCAGTAGATAGGCAGGGGTGGGATCAGCCCCAGCATTTT
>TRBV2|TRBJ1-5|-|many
CASSPRLSNQPQHF
TGTGCCAGCAGTCCCCGACTTAGCAATCAGCCCCAGCATTTT
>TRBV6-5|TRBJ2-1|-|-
CASSYSSGPTPNEQFF
TGTGCCAGCAGTTACTCGTCCGGCCCTACCCCCAATGAGCAGTTCTTC
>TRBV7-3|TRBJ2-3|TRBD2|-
CASSLLSGRTDTQYF
TGTGCCAGCAGCCTTCTTAGCGGGAGAACAGATACGCAGTATTTT
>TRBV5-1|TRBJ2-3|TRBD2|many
CASSQTSGGTDTQYF
TGCGCCAGCAGCCAGACTAGCGGGGGAACAGATACGCAGTATTTT
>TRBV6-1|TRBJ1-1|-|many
CASTEGRLNTEAFF
TGTGCCAGCACCGAAGGACGGCTGAACACTGAAGCTTTCTTT
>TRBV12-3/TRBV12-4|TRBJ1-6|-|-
CASNLWDTPLHF
TGTGCCAGCAATTTGTGGGATACGCCCCTCCACTTT
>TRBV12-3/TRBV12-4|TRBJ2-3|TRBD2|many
CASSLVLAGGPSTDTQYF
TGTGCCAGCAGTTTAGTGCTAGCGGGAGGGCCAAGCACAGATACGCAGTATTTT
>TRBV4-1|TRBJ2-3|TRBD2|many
CASSQGNGLADTDTQYF
TGCGCCAGCAGCCAAGGAAACGGACTAGCGGACACAGATACGCAGTATTTT
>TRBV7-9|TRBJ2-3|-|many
CASTQGNTDTQYF
TGTGCCAGCACTCAGGGAAACACAGATACGCAGTATTTT
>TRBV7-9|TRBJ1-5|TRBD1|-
CASSLALTGSSNQPQHF
TGTGCCAGCAGCTTAGCCCTGACAGGGAGTAGCAATCAGCCCCAGCATTTT
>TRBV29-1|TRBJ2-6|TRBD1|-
CSVSGGFSGANVLTF
TGCAGCGTGTCAGGGGGCTTCTCTGGGGCCAACGTCCTGACTTTC
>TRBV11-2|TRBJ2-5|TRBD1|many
CASSVGDRGRVGLGSQETQYF
TGTGCCAGCAGCGTAGGGGACAGGGGGCGCGTAGGACTAGGTTCGCAAGAGACCCAGTACTTC
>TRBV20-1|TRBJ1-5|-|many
CSARGGTSNQPQHF
TGCAGTGCTAGAGGGGGCACTAGCAATCAGCCCCAGCATTTT
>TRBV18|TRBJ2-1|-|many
CASSPIGVGNEQFF
TGTGCCAGCTCACCAATCGGTGTGGGCAATGAGCAGTTCTTC
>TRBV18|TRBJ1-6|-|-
CASSPRGTNSPLHF
TGTGCCAGCTCACCGAGGGGAACTAATTCACCCCTCCACTTT
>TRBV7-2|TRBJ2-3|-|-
CASSFLETDTQYF
TGTGCCAGCAGCTTTCTGGAGACAGATACGCAGTATTTT
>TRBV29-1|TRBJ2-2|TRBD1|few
CSVQLQGASPGELFF
TGCAGCGTCCAACTACAGGGGGCGAGTCCCGGGGAGCTGTTTTTT
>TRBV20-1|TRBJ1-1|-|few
CSAGSRVTDTEAFF
TGCAGTGCTGGCTCCAGGGTTACGGACACTGAAGCTTTCTTT
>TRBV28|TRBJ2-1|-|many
CASSFRGTALGGEQFF
TGTGCCAGCAGTTTCCGCGGGACAGCCCTCGGGGGTGAGCAGTTCTTC
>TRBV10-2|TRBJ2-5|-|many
CASSAVAPAKTQYF
TGCGCCAGCAGTGCGGTTGCACCTGCGAAGACCCAGTACTTC
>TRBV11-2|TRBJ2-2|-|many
CASSLVTGELFF
TGTGCCAGCAGCTTAGTCACCGGGGAGCTGTTTTTT
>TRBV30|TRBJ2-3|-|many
CAWSVMGRGTDTQYF
TGTGCCTGGAGTGTTATGGGAAGGGGCACAGATACGCAGTATTTT
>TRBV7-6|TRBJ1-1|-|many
CASSPSAQMNTEAFF
TGTGCCAGCAGCCCCTCCGCGCAAATGAACACTGAAGCTTTCTTT
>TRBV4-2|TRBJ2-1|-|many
CASSQETGYNEQFF
TGTGCCAGCAGCCAAGAGACAGGCTACAATGAGCAGTTCTTC
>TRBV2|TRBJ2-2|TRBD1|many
CASKGQGAGELFF
TGTGCCAGCAAAGGACAGGGCGCCGGGGAGCTGTTTTTT
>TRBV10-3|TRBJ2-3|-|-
CAISDGPDTQYF
TGTGCCATCAGCGATGGCCCAGATACGCAGTATTTT
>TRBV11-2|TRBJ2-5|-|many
CASSLGPRQETQYF
TGTGCCAGCAGCTTAGGACCCCGACAAGAGACCCAGTACTTC
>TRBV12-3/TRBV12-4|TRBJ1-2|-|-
CASTRTVHGYTF
TGTGCCAGCACCAGGACAGTTCATGGCTACACCTTC
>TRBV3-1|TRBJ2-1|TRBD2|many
CASSPTRGYGNEQFF
TGTGCCAGCAGCCCTACGCGGGGGTACGGCAATGAGCAGTTCTTC
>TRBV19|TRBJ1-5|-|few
CASSIWEGEGQPQHF
TGTGCCAGTAGTATTTGGGAGGGGGAAGGACAGCCCCAGCATTTT
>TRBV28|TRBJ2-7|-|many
CASSLVAHSYEQYF
TGTGCCAGCAGTTTGGTAGCGCACTCCTACGAGCAGTACTTC
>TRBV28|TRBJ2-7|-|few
CASSRGSDYEQYF
TGTGCCAGCAGTCGGGGGTCCGACTACGAGCAGTACTTC